The sequence of this TCR beta chain was determined in a study of OX40 agonist ivuxolimab in advanced cancers. The protocol was immunoSEQ multiplex PCR, while the TCRdb copy is restricted to in-frame clones and leaves out a portion. The profile shows 35,000 to 50,000 clones, 82% of them singletons. Germline V gene data show CDR1 as SGHTA and CDR2 as FQGNSA. The CDR3 has 16 amino acids. The ends lost 5 bases at V and 4 bases at J; junction bases unmatched: 8. Sequencing used CD4+ or CD8+ T cells sorted from blood, obtained in a trial of the OX40 agonist ivuxolimab. This TCR came from an adult with an advanced solid tumor such as melanoma, head and neck, liver or kidney cancer. The chain carries TRBV7-2 and TRBJ1-3; 10 bases agree with TRBD1. The CDR3 nucleotides read TGTGCCAGCAGCCCACTCGGACAGGGGGTCGGAAACACCATATATTTT. It yields the protein CASSPLGQGVGNTIYF.